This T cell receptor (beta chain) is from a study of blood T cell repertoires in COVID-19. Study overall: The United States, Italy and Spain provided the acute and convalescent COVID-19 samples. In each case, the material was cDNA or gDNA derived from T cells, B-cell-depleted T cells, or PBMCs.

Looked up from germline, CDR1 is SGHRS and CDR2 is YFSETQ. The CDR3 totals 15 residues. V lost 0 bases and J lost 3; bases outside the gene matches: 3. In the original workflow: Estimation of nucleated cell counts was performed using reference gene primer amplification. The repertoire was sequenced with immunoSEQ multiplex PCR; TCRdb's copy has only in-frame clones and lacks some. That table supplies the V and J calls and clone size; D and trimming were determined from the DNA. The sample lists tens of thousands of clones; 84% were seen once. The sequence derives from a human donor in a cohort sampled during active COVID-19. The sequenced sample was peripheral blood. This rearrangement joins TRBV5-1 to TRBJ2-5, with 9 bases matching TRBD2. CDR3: CASSLGGRDEETQYF. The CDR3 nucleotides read TGCGCCAGCAGCTTGGGCGGGAGGGACGAAGAGACCCAGTACTTC.